This T cell receptor (beta chain) was captured by sequencing in a study of blood T cell repertoires in COVID-19. Study details: The United States, Italy and Spain supplied acute and convalescent COVID-19 samples. The analysed material was cDNA or gDNA that came from T cells, B-cell-depleted T cells, or PBMCs.

Authors' methods: For nucleated cells, counts were estimated from reference gene primer amplification. Libraries were prepared by immunoSEQ multiplex PCR; TCRdb keeps only in-frame clonotypes and omits some of them. That table gives V, J and clone size, and the DNA gave D and trimming. The sample holds over 200,000 clones; 92% are singletons and the top ten take 1% to 1.5%. The V and J ends lost 5 bases and 2 bases, in that order; junction bases with no gene match: 9. The CDR3 loop spans 15 amino acids. Germline V gene data show CDR1 as MRHNA and CDR2 as SNTAGT. This TCR was recovered from a man aged 25 to 40 with acute or convalescent COVID-19. The specimen sequenced was peripheral blood. The chain joins TRBV6-4 to TRBJ2-7; 7 nucleotides agree with TRBD2. The CDR3 region is CASSQELAATYEQYF. Written as DNA, the CDR3 is TGTGCCAGCAGTCAGGAGCTAGCGGCAACCTACGAGCAGTACTTC.